These T cell receptor beta chains were read from a single sample in a study of T cells in Graves' hyperthyroidism and ophthalmopathy. One entry per CDR3 protein results from TCRdb running MiXCR on the multiplex PCR reads. Of roughly 380,000 distinct CDR3 sequences listed, approximately 12% are singletons. Input material: blood. These receptors were obtained from a man younger than 40 with Graves' hyperthyroidism that later progressed to Graves' ophthalmopathy. CDR3s include the opening cysteine and the closing phenylalanine or tryptophan.

V | CDR3
TRBV28 | CASSNEGGGNTGELFF
TRBV7-9 | CASSYTGTRETQYF
TRBV24-1 | CATSETGVGYTF
TRBV12-3/TRBV12-4 | CASRQGAREKLFF
TRBV4-2 | CASSQDGKANSGNTIYF
TRBV30 | CAWSPGVMGAQETQYF
TRBV10-3 | CAISDGQGWTEAFF
TRBV5-1 | CASSSDPVTDTQYF
TRBV9 | CASSEDRGNNEQFF
TRBV6-2/TRBV6-3 | CASRGLAGYTGELFF
TRBV5-1 | CASSSIAPTYEQYF
TRBV4-1 | CASSRPGQAYEQYF
TRBV9 | CVSSVGGLAGGNTQYF